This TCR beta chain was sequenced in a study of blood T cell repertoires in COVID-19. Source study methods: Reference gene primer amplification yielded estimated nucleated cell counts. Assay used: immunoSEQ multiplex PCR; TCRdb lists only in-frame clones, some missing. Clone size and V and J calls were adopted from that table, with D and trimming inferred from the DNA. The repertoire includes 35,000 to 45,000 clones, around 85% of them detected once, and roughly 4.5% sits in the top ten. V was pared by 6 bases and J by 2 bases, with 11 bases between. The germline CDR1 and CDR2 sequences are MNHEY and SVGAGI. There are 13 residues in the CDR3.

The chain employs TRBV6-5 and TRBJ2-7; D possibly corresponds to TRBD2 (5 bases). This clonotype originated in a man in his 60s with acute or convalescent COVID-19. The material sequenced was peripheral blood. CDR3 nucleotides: TGTGCCAGCAGACGGGGAGTGGCCTACGAGCAGTACTTC. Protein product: CASRRGVAYEQYF.